A single sample is the source of the 9 T cell receptor beta chains below, sequenced in a study of OX40 agonist ivuxolimab in advanced cancers. The repertoire was sequenced with immunoSEQ multiplex PCR; TCRdb's copy has only in-frame clones and lacks some. The table lists about 61,000 clones, 83% of them singletons. The sequencing here drew on CD4+ or CD8+ T cells sorted from blood, taken in a trial of the OX40 agonist ivuxolimab. The receptors originated from an adult with an advanced solid tumor such as melanoma, head and neck, liver or kidney cancer.

The chain carries TRBV21-1 and TRBJ1-1; the table's D call TRBD1 went unverified against the DNA. TRBV21-1 is a pseudogene segment. CDR3 size: 13 residues. CDR3 residues: CASTDRGMTEAFF. The CDR3 DNA sequence: TGTGCCAGCACGGACAGGGGAATGACTGAAGCTTTCTTT.

The V and J genes are TRBV6-6 and TRBJ2-1; 8 bases fit TRBD1. V gave up 4 bases and J gave up 4 bases; unmatched junction bases: 9. The CDR3 is made up of 16 amino acids. The germline V gene encodes CDR1 MNHNY and CDR2 SVGAGI (reference sequence). This CDR3 reads CASSSAGQVPYNEQFF. CDR3 coding DNA: TGTGCCAGCAGTTCCGCGGGACAGGTACCTTACAATGAGCAGTTCTTC.

This sequence joins TRBV28 and TRBJ1-2; perhaps TRBD1 as D (5 bases). The CDR3 consists of 13 residues. Germline CDR1 is MDHEN and CDR2 is SYDVKM. Trimming took off 7 bases at V and 4 bases at J, with 13 bases between the two ends. The CDR3 sequence: CASNGPGGYGYTF. The CDR3 bases are TGTGCCAGCAACGGCCCGGGGGGCTATGGCTACACCTTC.

The V and J genes are TRBV10-3 and TRBJ1-3; 9 bases align to TRBD1. This CDR3 spans 15 amino acids. Trimming cost V 5 bases and J 4 bases; bases outside gene matches: 6. Germline assignment: CDR1 ENHRY and CDR2 SYGVKD. The chain's CDR3 is CAISQRTGDGNTIYF. The CDR3 DNA reads TGTGCCATCAGTCAAAGGACAGGGGACGGAAACACCATATATTTT.

This chain uses TRBV18 with TRBJ1-4; D ambiguous. CDR3 length: 15 amino acids. The V gene lost 3 bases and the J gene lost 7 bases, with 15 bases spanning the gap. Germline V gives CDR1 KGHSH, CDR2 LQKENI. The DNA of the CDR3 is TGTGCCAGCTCACCCGGTGGAGCAGTAGGTGAAAAACTGTTTTTT. Translated: CASSPGGAVGEKLFF.

The gene calls are TRBV7-9 and TRBJ1-5, with a possible D match to TRBD1 (5 bases). Looked up from germline, CDR1 is SEHNR and CDR2 is FQNEAQ (reference sequence). This CDR3 has 14 amino acids. Trimming removed 3 bases from V and 6 bases from J, with 12 bases in between. CDR3 sequence reads: CASSLQGAGQPQHF. The CDR3 DNA follows: TGTGCCAGCAGCTTGCAAGGGGCAGGTCAGCCCCAGCATTTT. Variable domain in full (rest from reference TRBV7-9 and TRBJ1-5): DTGVSQNPRHKITKRGQNVTFRCDPISEHNRLYWYRQTLGQGPEFLTYFQNEAQLEKSRLLSDRFSAERPKGSFSTLEIQRTEQGDSAMYLCASSLQGAGQPQHFGDGTRLSIL.

CDR3 DNA sequence: TGTGCCAGCAGGCTAACAGGGGAAACCGGGGAGCTGTTTTTT. This encodes CASRLTGETGELFF. The V call is TRBV28, the J call TRBJ2-2; the match to TRBD1 covers 7 bases. J gave up 5 bases and V 6 bases, and 6 bases lay outside the gene matches. CDR3 size: 14 residues. The germline V gene has CDR1 MDHEN and CDR2 SYDVKM.

This clone was found once. This rearrangement joins TRBV19 to TRBJ1-1, with 7 nucleotides matching TRBD1. The junction had 7 bases not matched to a gene; V was cut back by 4 bases and J by 5 bases. The CDR3 totals 14 residues. Germline CDR1 is LNHDA and CDR2 is SQIVND (reference sequence). As DNA, the CDR3 is TGTGCCAGTAGTAAACTACAGGGGCAAACTGAAGCTTTCTTT. It translates to CASSKLQGQTEAFF.

The genes are TRBV29-1 and TRBJ1-2, with D tentatively TRBD1 (6 bases). CDR1 is SQVTM and CDR2 is ANQGSEA in the germline V gene. The CDR3 loop spans 14 amino acids. The V end was cut by 3 bases, the J end by 4 bases, with 15 bases between. Here the CDR3 reads CSVDKGGAGYGYTF. The CDR3 bases are TGCAGCGTTGATAAGGGGGGCGCGGGCTATGGCTACACCTTC.